The source of this T cell receptor beta chain is a study of T cell responses to AZD1222 COVID-19 vaccine. Overall study findings and caveats: Mostly white British, mostly female donors; authors suggested clonal diversity may be underestimated.

Looked up from germline, CDR1 is LGHNA and CDR2 is YSLEER. Trimming removed 1 base at V and 1 base at J, with 11 bases between. CDR3 size: 16 residues. Profiled with immunoSEQ multiplex PCR; TCRdb holds only in-frame clones, not every one. The sample records 120,000 to 150,000 clones, roughly nine tenths being singletons. This clone is a singleton in its sample. Its cognate antigen is unknown. V is TRBV4-3 and J is TRBJ2-1; a weak D match, TRBD2 (5 bases). The input for sequencing was peripheral blood, taken 28 days after the second AZD1222 dose. The receptor comes from an adult who received the AZD1222 COVID-19 vaccine. CDR3 coding DNA: TGCGCCAGCAGCCAAGGAGACTACTATTCCTACAATGAGCAGTTCTTC. Amino acids: CASSQGDYYSYNEQFF.